This TCR beta chain was captured by sequencing in a study of T cells in localized non-small cell lung cancer. Study-level points and caveats: Patients showing higher blood T cell density tended to see longer overall survival. Only one tumor region went through sequencing, so heterogeneity may still be there. Of the tissues analyzed, uninvolved adjacent lung showed maximal T cell clonality, greater than tumor.

The protocol was immunoSEQ multiplex PCR, while the TCRdb copy is restricted to in-frame clones and leaves out a portion. This table has some 22,000 clones, around 85% appearing once. With 5 bases clipped from V and 7 bases from J, the junction kept 9 bases outside the gene matches. The CDR3 covers 15 residues. CDR1 and CDR2 (germline): ENHRY, SYGVKD. Note on this clone: Its specificity is not known.

The chain links TRBV10-3 to TRBJ2-1; TRBD2 agrees at 9 bases. The material was peripheral blood, obtained before any cancer treatment. This clonotype originated in a man aged 40-75 years with stage I lung adenocarcinoma. The CDR3 coding sequence is TGTGCCATCAGTTCCGGGACTAGCAGGAAGAATGAGCAGTTCTTC. Encoded protein: CAISSGTSRKNEQFF.